These 10 T cell receptor beta chains were all obtained from the same sample, sequenced in a study of CD8 T cells in Susac syndrome. Random hexamers served to reverse transcribe roughly 0.45 to 1 ug RNA. Each CDR3 protein gets one entry after TCRdb re-called the immunoSEQ multiplex PCR reads with MiXCR. The sample shows approximately 300,000 distinct CDR3 sequences, 89% of them seen only once. Material for sequencing was CD8+ T cells from PBMCs. These receptors were collected from a human donor with multiple sclerosis.

The CDR3 region is CAWSVGRGSYEQYF. The CDR3 DNA follows: TGTGCCTGGAGTGTCGGAAGAGGGTCCTACGAGCAGTACTTC. This chain uses TRBV30 with TRBJ2-7, with D maybe TRBD2 (5 bases). Trimming cost V 0 bases and J 1 base, with 10 bases left between them. The CDR3 is made up of 14 amino acids. Looked up from germline, CDR1 is GTSNPN and CDR2 is SVGIG (reference sequence).

CDR3 residues: CSAPSRTSPEGYF. In DNA form, the CDR3 reads TGCAGTGCTCCCTCCCGGACTAGTCCCGAGGGGTATTTT. The rearrangement joins TRBV20-1 to TRBJ2-3; 7 bases align to TRBD2. The germline CDR1 and CDR2 sequences are DFQATT and SNEGSKA (reference sequence). The length of the CDR3 is 13 residues. V trimming: 5 bases; J trimming: 14 bases; junction bases outside the gene matches: 16.

The chain links TRBV9 to TRBJ1-4; D unclear. Trimming removed 0 bases from V and 5 bases from J, with 11 bases in between. The germline V gene has CDR1 SGDLS and CDR2 YYNGEE. The CDR3 consists of 15 residues. CDR3 bases: TGTGCCAGCAGCGTAGGGGCAGTCGGGAATGAAAAACTGTTTTTT. This sequence encodes CASSVGAVGNEKLFF.

In this sample, this clonotype turned up once. The gene calls are TRBV7-9 and TRBJ1-1; D is uncertain. Germline assignment: CDR1 SEHNR and CDR2 FQNEAQ (reference sequence). The CDR3 runs to 13 residues. Trimming removed 5 bases at V and 0 bases at J, with 7 bases between. The CDR3 here is CASSTDLNTEAFF. In nucleotides, the CDR3 is TGTGCCAGCAGCACGGACTTGAACACTGAAGCTTTCTTT.

This clonotype was detected once. This chain uses TRBV7-8 with TRBJ2-7; D ambiguous. V lost 1 base, J lost 4 bases, and 5 bases lay in between. The CDR3 totals 12 residues. From germline, CDR1 is SGHVS and CDR2 FQNEAQ. This CDR3 is CASSLVEYEQYF. CDR3 nucleotides: TGTGCCAGCAGCTTAGTAGAATACGAGCAGTACTTC. The full variable domain, in which reference TRBV7-8 and TRBJ2-7 provide the parts outside the CDR3, is GAGVSQSPRYKVAKRGQDVALRCDPISGHVSLFWYQQALGQGPEFLTYFQNEAQLDKSGLPSDRFFAERPEGSVSTLKIQRTQQEDSAVYLCASSLVEYEQYFGPGTRLTVT.

The chain links TRBV24-1 to TRBJ2-2, with D perhaps matching TRBD1 (5 bases). This CDR3 has 16 amino acids. Germline V lookup: CDR1 KGHDR, CDR2 SFDVKD. The V and J ends lost 2 bases and 7 bases respectively, with 16 bases between them. The chain's CDR3 is CATSDWGIVSDGELFF. In DNA form, the CDR3 reads TGTGCCACCAGTGATTGGGGCATCGTATCGGACGGGGAGCTGTTTTTT.

This clonotype was counted a single time. The genes are TRBV28 and TRBJ2-5; D could derive from TRBD1 or TRBD2 (5 bases each). Trimming stripped 6 bases from V and 0 bases from J, with 17 bases between. Per the germline V gene, CDR1 is MDHEN and CDR2 is SYDVKM. This CDR3 has 16 residues. The chain's CDR3 is CASRPTGHSYQETQYF. CDR3 coding DNA: TGTGCCAGCAGACCTACGGGGCACTCGTACCAAGAGACCCAGTACTTC.

The J gene is TRBJ1-4, the V gene TRBV7-2, with D unresolved. CDR3 length equals 17 residues. Trimming left V 3 bases short and J 8 bases short, with 22 bases between. CDR1 and CDR2 from the germline V gene are SGHTA and FQGNSA. CDR3 region: CASSLSLGSRAGEKLFF. DNA for the CDR3: TGTGCCAGCAGCTTGTCCCTAGGTTCTAGGGCTGGAGAAAAACTGTTTTTT.

The chain links TRBV20-1 to TRBJ2-7, with 10 bases aligning to TRBD2. Trimming took 1 base from V and 3 from J; bases not matched to a gene: 9. From germline, CDR1 is DFQATT and CDR2 SNEGSKA (reference sequence). The CDR3 loop spans 16 amino acids. As DNA, the CDR3 is TGCAGTGCTAGAGGCCGGTCTAGCGGGAGTCTCTACGAGCAGTACTTC. Translated: CSARGRSSGSLYEQYF.

The chain recombines TRBV13 with TRBJ2-2, with D possibly TRBD1 on 5 matching bases. The germline V gene has CDR1 PRHDT and CDR2 FYEKMQ (reference sequence). The CDR3 is 17 amino acids. Trimming cost V 5 bases and J 6 bases, with 22 bases left between them. The CDR3 reads CASSPSIGQGFAGELFF. Written as DNA, the CDR3 is TGTGCCAGCAGCCCCTCCATAGGGCAGGGTTTCGCCGGGGAGCTGTTTTTT.